The T cell receptor (beta chain) under discussion was sequenced for a study of beta chain features in type 1 diabetes. Trimming removed 1 base at V and 6 bases at J, with 5 bases between. There are 11 residues in the CDR3. The germline V gene encodes CDR1 GTSNPN and CDR2 SVGIG (reference sequence). What was sequenced were expressed TCRB transcripts, since all of the isolated RNA had been reverse transcribed. Sequencing was performed with immunoSEQ multiplex PCR; in TCRdb, only in-frame clones are kept and a portion is missing. Counted here are hundreds of thousands of clones, around 15% occurring once; the ten biggest clones make up around 0.04%. Study outcomes and limitations: For Type 1 diabetes patients, all four CD4+ subsets carried TCRB CDR3s that were moderately but significantly shorter. Compared to healthy donors, patients appeared to have naive, central memory and Treg TCRB repertoires that were more alike. Whether TCRB rearrangement is influenced by HLA type was left unresolved in this analysis. Reduced insertions and increased deletions marked VDJ junctions in type 1 diabetes patients.

This clone was found a few times. What it recognizes is unknown. Other DNA sequences in the sample encode the same CDR3. Markers CD45RO/CCR7/CD25/CD127/CD95/CD27 served to sort CD4+ naive, central memory, regulatory and stem cell-like memory cells. Sequences were obtained from naive CD4+ T cells from blood. The receptor's source is a man younger than 35 with type 1 diabetes. This chain uses TRBV30 with TRBJ2-3; no definite D call. The CDR3 bases are TGTGCCTGGAGTGCACGGGATACGCAGTATTTT. Amino acid sequence: CAWSARDTQYF. Variable domain in full (rest from reference TRBV30 and TRBJ2-3): SQTIHQWPATLVQPVGSPLSLECTVEGTSNPNLYWYRQAAGRGLQLLFYSVGIGQISSEVPQNLSASRPQDRQFILSSKKLLLSDSGFYLCAWSARDTQYFGPGTRLTVL.